Listed below are T cell receptor beta chains from one sample, sequenced in a study of T cell changes during pregnancy in multiple sclerosis. Clones were read by immunoSEQ multiplex PCR, and TCRdb kept only the in-frame ones, dropping some. The table includes about 40,000 clones, 89% detected once. Sequencing was performed on CD4+ T cells from peripheral blood mononuclear cells, taken in the first trimester of pregnancy. The receptors come from a female donor with multiple sclerosis, enrolled in a pregnancy study. Both conserved end residues are part of each CDR3. D genes are given only for firm matches. The size of a clone is reported for some rows only, either as once, few or many, or as a class for expanded clones.

NA	TRBJ2-7	TRBV7-2	TRBD1	TGTGCCAGCAGCTTTCGACAGGGGGGTAACGAGCAGTACTTC	CASSFRQGGNEQYF
NA	TRBJ2-5	TRBV4-2	NA	TGTGCCAGCAGCCTGAGAGCGGCAGAACAAGAGACCCAGTACTTC	CASSLRAAEQETQYF
NA	TRBJ2-5	TRBV4-2	TRBD2	TGTGCCAGCAGCTTGACTAGCGGGGATTTGGAGACCCAGTACTTC	CASSLTSGDLETQYF
once	TRBJ2-3	TRBV18	NA	TGTGCCAGCTCACCATTATCGGGGTCAGATACGCAGTATTTT	CASSPLSGSDTQYF
NA	TRBJ2-7	TRBV11-1	NA	TGTGCCAGCAGCTCGGGAGCGGAAACCTACGAGCAGTACTTC	CASSSGAETYEQYF
NA	TRBJ1-4	TRBV18	TRBD1	TGTGCCAGCTCAAAGAACCGGGACAGGGTTCCTTTCGGTGAAAAACTGTTTTTT	CASSKNRDRVPFGEKLFF
NA	TRBJ1-1	TRBV19	NA	TGTGCCAGTAGTCTTGAGTCGGCCGGGGCTTTCTTT	CASSLESAGAFF
NA	TRBJ1-1	TRBV6-5	NA	TGTGCCAGCAGAACTGGACAGAACACTGAAGCTTTCTTT	CASRTGQNTEAFF
few	TRBJ1-5	TRBV4-1	TRBD1	TGCGCCAGCAGCCACACGAGACAGGGGGTCCAGCATTTT	CASSHTRQGVQHF
NA	TRBJ2-5	TRBV18	NA	TGTGCCAGCTCACCGGGACACAAAGAGACCCAGTACTTC	CASSPGHKETQYF
NA	TRBJ1-4	TRBV5-1	NA	TGCGCCAGCAGCTTGGGACAGGCTGAAAAACTGTTTTTT	CASSLGQAEKLFF
once	TRBJ2-2	TRBV30	NA	TGTGCCTGGAGCCGAGATGTGAACACCGGGGAGCTGTTTTTT	CAWSRDVNTGELFF
NA	TRBJ1-1	TRBV5-1	NA	TGCGCCAGCAGCGCTCTAGGGGGGGAAAGCACTGAAGCTTTCTTT	CASSALGGESTEAFF
NA	TRBJ1-4	TRBV25-1	NA	TGTGCCAGCAGTGCCCTCGGGGGTAGGACAACTAATGAAAAACTGTTTTTT	CASSALGGRTTNEKLFF
NA	TRBJ2-4	TRBV4-2	TRBD2	TGTGCCAGCAGCCTAACCGGGTCTAGCGGGAGACGAGACATTCAGTACTTC	CASSLTGSSGRRDIQYF
NA	TRBJ1-4	TRBV6-1	TRBD1	TGTGCCAGCAGCCCAGGACAGGGGGCGAGTGAAAAACTGTTTTTT	CASSPGQGASEKLFF
NA	TRBJ2-7	TRBV6-6	TRBD2	TGTGCCAGCAGTTACTCGAGGGCGGGGGGGCTTGCCGAGCAGTACTTC	CASSYSRAGGLAEQYF
NA	TRBJ1-2	TRBV19	NA	TGTGCCAGTAGTATGGCGGGCCTTAAAGGGAAATATGACGGCTACACCTTC	CASSMAGLKGKYDGYTF
once	TRBJ2-3	TRBV7-2	TRBD2	TGTGCCAGCAGCCCCCGCTCCGGGGGGGCAGATACGCAGTATTTT	CASSPRSGGADTQYF
NA	TRBJ2-7	TRBV7-9	NA	TGTGCCAGCAGCTTACTCTTCCCGGGAGAGGGAGCCTACGAGCAGTACTTC	CASSLLFPGEGAYEQYF
once	TRBJ2-5	TRBV7-9	NA	TGTGCCAGCAGCTTTACTTCGTACCAAGAGACCCAGTACTTC	CASSFTSYQETQYF
NA	TRBJ1-1	TRBV5-4	TRBD1	TGTGCCAGCAGCCTAGAACAGGGGACTGAAGCTTTCTTT	CASSLEQGTEAFF
NA	TRBJ2-7	TRBV18	NA	TGTGCCAGCTCACCCAGGGAGGATGGGCAGTACTTC	CASSPREDGQYF
NA	TRBJ2-3	TRBV30	NA	TGTGCCTGGACCGGGTCAAGCACAGATACGCAGTATTTT	CAWTGSSTDTQYF
NA	TRBJ1-5	TRBV27	NA	TGTGCCAGCAGTGGGGCTTCTTCGGGTCAGCCCCAGCATTTT	CASSGASSGQPQHF
NA	TRBJ2-4	TRBV4-3	NA	TGCGCCAGCAGCCAAGATATTGGACCGGGGAAAGCCAAAAACATTCAGTACTTC	CASSQDIGPGKAKNIQYF
NA	TRBJ2-7	TRBV5-1	TRBD1	TGCGCCAGCACTGGGACAGGGGCCTCCTACGAGCAGTACTTC	CASTGTGASYEQYF
NA	TRBJ1-2	TRBV5-1	NA	TGCGCCAGCAGCTTGACATCATCCGAACCCTGGGGCTACACCTTC	CASSLTSSEPWGYTF
NA	TRBJ1-1	TRBV7-9	NA	TGTGCCAACAGCTTAATCCTCTCAGGGTTGACTGAAGCTTTCTTT	CANSLILSGLTEAFF
NA	TRBJ1-2	TRBV6-5	TRBD1	TGTGCCAGCACTAAGGGACAGGGAGGTGGCTACACCTTC	CASTKGQGGGYTF
NA	TRBJ1-5	TRBV7-2	NA	TGTGCCAGCAGCCAGTACAGGGATAGCAATCAGCCCCAGCATTTT	CASSQYRDSNQPQHF
once	TRBJ2-5	TRBV5-4	NA	TGTGCCAGCAGCTTGGCGGCTAGAGGGCAAGAGACCCAGTACTTC	CASSLAARGQETQYF
NA	TRBJ2-2	TRBV6-4	NA	TGTGCCAGCAGTGATTTCCATAGCGCGAACACCGGGGAGCTGTTTTTT	CASSDFHSANTGELFF
NA	TRBJ1-2	TRBV29-1	TRBD1	TGCAGCGTCCTCATGGACAGGGGGGGATATGGCTACACCTTC	CSVLMDRGGYGYTF
NA	TRBJ1-1	TRBV7-2	NA	TGTGCCAGCAGCTATACTCGGGAGACTGAAGCTTTCTTT	CASSYTRETEAFF
NA	TRBJ2-2	TRBV25-1	NA	TGTGCCAGCAGGACAGGAAGCAACACCGGGGAGCTGTTTTTT	CASRTGSNTGELFF
NA	TRBJ2-3	TRBV19	TRBD2	TGTGCCAGTAAGGTTAGCGGGGGGAGCACAGATACGCAGTATTTT	CASKVSGGSTDTQYF
NA	TRBJ2-7	TRBV7-7	TRBD2	TGTGCCAGCAGCTTTGGAAGACTAGCGGGGGGGAGCGAGCAGTACTTC	CASSFGRLAGGSEQYF
NA	TRBJ1-6	TRBV5-6	NA	TGTGCCAGCAGCTCACTGAGCTCCTATAATTCACCCCTCCACTTT	CASSSLSSYNSPLHF
few	TRBJ2-4	TRBV29-1	NA	TGCAGCGCTACAGGGCTAGCCAAAAACATTCAGTACTTC	CSATGLAKNIQYF
few	TRBJ1-1	TRBV30	TRBD1	TGTGCCTGGAGTACCCTGGGGGCATCAGGGGGTGAAGCTTTCTTT	CAWSTLGASGGEAFF
NA	TRBJ1-2	TRBV7-9	TRBD1	TGTGCCAGCAGTTTCACAGGGGATGGCTACACCTTC	CASSFTGDGYTF
NA	TRBJ2-2	TRBV7-3	NA	TGTGCCAGCAGCCCCGAGCCTAGAGACACCGGGGAGCTGTTTTTT	CASSPEPRDTGELFF
NA	TRBJ2-7	TRBV7-6	TRBD2	TGTGCCAGCAGCTTAGGGTTCCCTAGCGGGAGTTTACACGAGCAGTACTTC	CASSLGFPSGSLHEQYF
NA	TRBJ2-1	TRBV7-6	TRBD2	TGTGCCAGCAGCTTCGGTAATAGCGGGATGGGTGAGCAGTTCTTC	CASSFGNSGMGEQFF
NA	TRBJ2-7	TRBV30	NA	TGTGCCTGGAGTCGTAACAGGGACTCCTACGAGCAGTACTTC	CAWSRNRDSYEQYF
NA	TRBJ2-7	TRBV27	NA	TGTGCCAGCAGTCCCCGAGCGGCCGGGGTGGGATACGAGCAGTACTTC	CASSPRAAGVGYEQYF
NA	TRBJ2-2	TRBV11-3	TRBD1	TGTGCCAGCAGTCGACAGGGGGCGTCCGGGGAGCTGTTTTTT	CASSRQGASGELFF
NA	TRBJ2-1	TRBV6-5	NA	TGTGCCAGCAGTGCGCCTCAGGGCGGGGATGAGCAGTTCTTC	CASSAPQGGDEQFF
NA	TRBJ1-2	TRBV19	NA	TGTGCCAGTAGCCCCACCGGACAAGCCTATGGCTACACCTTC	CASSPTGQAYGYTF
NA	TRBJ2-2	TRBV19	TRBD2	TGTGCCAGTAGTCTTCAGCGGGGGGGCACCGGGGAGCTGTTTTTT	CASSLQRGGTGELFF
NA	TRBJ1-2	TRBV7-8	TRBD1	TGTGCCAGCAGCTTAGTAGACAGGGACTATGGCTACACCTTC	CASSLVDRDYGYTF
NA	TRBJ2-5	TRBV7-3	NA	TGTGCCAGCAGCCCCGCGCCCCAAGAGACCCAGTACTTC	CASSPAPQETQYF
NA	TRBJ2-1	TRBV12-5	NA	TGTGCTAGTGGTCCAGGGAGGCCTGTCTCCAATGAGCAGTTCTTC	CASGPGRPVSNEQFF
NA	TRBJ2-3	TRBV9	NA	TGTGCCAGCAGCGCCGGGCTAGCCGGCACAGATACGCAGTATTTT	CASSAGLAGTDTQYF
NA	TRBJ2-1	TRBV7-2	TRBD2	TGTGCCAGCAGCTTAGACGGGGGGACCTACAATGAGCAGTTCTTC	CASSLDGGTYNEQFF
NA	TRBJ2-5	TRBV18	NA	TGTGCCAGCTCACCCCAGGGGCGAGGGGAGACCCAGTACTTC	CASSPQGRGETQYF
NA	TRBJ2-1	TRBV7-2	TRBD1	TGTGCCAGCAGCTTCTATGCCGGGACAGGGGCAAATGAGCAGTTCTTC	CASSFYAGTGANEQFF
NA	TRBJ1-5	TRBV27	NA	TGTGCCAGCAGTCAACGGTCGAGAAGCAATCAGCCCCAGCATTTT	CASSQRSRSNQPQHF